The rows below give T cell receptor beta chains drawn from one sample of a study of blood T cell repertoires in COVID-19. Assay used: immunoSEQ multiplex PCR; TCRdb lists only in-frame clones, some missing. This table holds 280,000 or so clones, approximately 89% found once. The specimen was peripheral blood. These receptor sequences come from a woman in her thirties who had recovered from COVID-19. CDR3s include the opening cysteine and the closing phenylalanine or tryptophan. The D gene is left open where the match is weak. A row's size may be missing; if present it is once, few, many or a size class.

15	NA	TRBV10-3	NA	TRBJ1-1	CAISASQGLNTEAFF	TGTGCCATCAGTGCTAGCCAGGGGCTGAACACTGAAGCTTTCTTT
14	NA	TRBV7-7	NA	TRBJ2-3	CASSLGQATDTQYF	TGTGCCAGCAGCTTAGGTCAGGCCACAGATACGCAGTATTTT
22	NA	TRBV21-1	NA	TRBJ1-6	CASSKGENRDRGRVLDNSPLHF	TGTGCCAGCAGCAAAGGGGAAAACCGGGACAGGGGCCGCGTCCTTGATAATTCACCCCTCCACTTT
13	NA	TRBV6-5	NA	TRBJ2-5	CASSKGAQETQYF	TGTGCCAGCAGTAAGGGAGCGCAAGAGACCCAGTACTTC
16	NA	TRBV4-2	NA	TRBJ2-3	CASSPSSAASSDTQYF	TGTGCCAGCAGCCCCTCATCCGCGGCATCGTCGGATACGCAGTATTTT
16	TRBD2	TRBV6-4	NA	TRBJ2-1	CATPASGASSYNEQFF	TGTGCCACCCCGGCTAGCGGGGCGAGCTCCTACAATGAGCAGTTCTTC
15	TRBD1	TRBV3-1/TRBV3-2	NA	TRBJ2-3	CASSDRGDWGDTQYF	TGTGCCAGCAGCGACAGGGGAGATTGGGGAGATACGCAGTATTTT
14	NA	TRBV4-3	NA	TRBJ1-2	CASSPPGLGDGYTF	TGCGCCAGCAGCCCCCCCGGATTAGGGGATGGCTACACCTTC
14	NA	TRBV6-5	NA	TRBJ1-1	CASSPLGGGTEAFF	TGTGCCAGCAGTCCGCTGGGGGGAGGAACTGAAGCTTTCTTT
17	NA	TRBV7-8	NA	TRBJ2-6	CASSLVWGGFGANVLTF	TGTGCCAGCAGCTTAGTTTGGGGGGGCTTTGGGGCCAACGTCCTGACTTTC
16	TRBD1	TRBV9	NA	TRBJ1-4	CASSVSGGKGGEKLFF	TGTGCCAGCAGCGTATCAGGGGGGAAAGGTGGTGAAAAACTGTTTTTT
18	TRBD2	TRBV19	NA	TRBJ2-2	CASSQTSGGPPNTGELFF	TGTGCCAGTAGCCAGACTAGCGGGGGCCCTCCGAACACCGGGGAGCTGTTTTTT
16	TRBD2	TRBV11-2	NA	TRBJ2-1	CASSPRLAGVYNEQFF	TGTGCCAGCAGCCCCAGACTAGCGGGGGTCTACAATGAGCAGTTCTTC
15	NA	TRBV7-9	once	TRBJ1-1	CASSFPRSGNTDAFF	TGTGCCAGCAGCTTCCCGAGATCGGGGAACACTGACGCTTTCTTT
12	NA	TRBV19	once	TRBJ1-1	CATQDTYTEAFF	TGTGCCACTCAGGACACGTACACTGAAGCTTTCTTT
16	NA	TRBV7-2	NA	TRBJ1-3	CASSPGGGYSGNTIYF	TGTGCCAGCAGCCCGGGTGGAGGCTACTCTGGAAACACCATATATTTT
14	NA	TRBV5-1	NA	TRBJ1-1	CASSPGQPNTEAFF	TGCGCCAGCAGCCCAGGACAGCCGAACACTGAAGCTTTCTTT
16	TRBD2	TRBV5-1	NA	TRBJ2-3	CASSVGLAASTDTQYF	TGCGCCAGCAGCGTCGGACTAGCGGCTAGCACAGATACGCAGTATTTT
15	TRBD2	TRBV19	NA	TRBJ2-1	CASQLATSSYNEQFF	TGTGCCAGCCAGCTTGCGACTAGCAGTTACAATGAGCAGTTCTTC
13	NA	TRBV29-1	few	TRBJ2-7	CSVLEQGRHEQYF	TGCAGCGTGTTGGAACAGGGTAGGCACGAGCAGTACTTC
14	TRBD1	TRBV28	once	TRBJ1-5	CASTPAGGDQPQHF	TGTGCCAGCACCCCGGCAGGGGGCGATCAGCCCCAGCATTTT
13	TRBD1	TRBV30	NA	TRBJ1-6	CAWRGQGISPLHF	TGTGCCTGGAGGGGACAGGGGATTTCACCCCTCCACTTT
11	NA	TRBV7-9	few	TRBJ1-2	CASSSEGLIPF	TGTGCCAGCAGCTCCGAAGGACTGATACCCTTC
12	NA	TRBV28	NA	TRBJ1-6	CASSISNSPLHF	TGTGCCAGCAGTATTAGTAATTCACCCCTCCACTTT
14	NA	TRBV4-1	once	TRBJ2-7	CASSPSEGTYEQYF	TGCGCCAGCAGCCCATCTGAGGGAACCTACGAGCAGTACTTC
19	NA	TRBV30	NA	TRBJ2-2	CAWSNIFIPGPKGTGELFF	TGTGCCTGGAGCAATATCTTCATTCCCGGGCCCAAGGGGACCGGGGAGCTGTTTTTT
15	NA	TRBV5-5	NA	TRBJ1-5	CASSSTPGSNQPQHF	TGTGCCAGCAGCAGTACTCCAGGTAGCAATCAGCCCCAGCATTTT
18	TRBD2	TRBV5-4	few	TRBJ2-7	CASSLAAVRSGVTYEQYF	TGTGCCAGCAGCTTGGCCGCTGTTCGTAGCGGGGTCACCTACGAGCAGTACTTC
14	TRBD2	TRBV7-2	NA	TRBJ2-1	CASSIQTSLDEQFF	TGTGCCAGCAGCATCCAGACTAGCCTCGATGAGCAGTTCTTC
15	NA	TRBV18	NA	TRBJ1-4	CASSAAGATNEKLFF	TGTGCCAGCTCCGCGGCGGGTGCAACTAATGAAAAACTGTTTTTT
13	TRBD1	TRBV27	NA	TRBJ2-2	CASSRTGSGELFF	TGTGCCAGCAGCCGGACAGGGTCCGGGGAGCTGTTTTTT
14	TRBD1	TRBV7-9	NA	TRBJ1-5	CASSQGQGNQPQHF	TGTGCCAGCAGCCAAGGACAGGGGAATCAGCCCCAGCATTTT
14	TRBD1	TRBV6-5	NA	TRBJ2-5	CASTGTVPRGTQYF	TGTGCCAGTACTGGGACAGTCCCCCGTGGGACCCAGTACTTC
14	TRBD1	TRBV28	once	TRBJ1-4	CASMSGQDNEKLFF	TGTGCCAGCATGAGTGGACAGGATAATGAAAAACTGTTTTTT
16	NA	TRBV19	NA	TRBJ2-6	CASMAGASSGANVLTF	TGTGCCAGTATGGCAGGGGCCAGCTCTGGGGCCAACGTCCTGACTTTC
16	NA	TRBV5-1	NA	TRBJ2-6	CASSLDPGSGANVLTF	TGCGCCAGCAGCCTGGACCCGGGCTCTGGGGCCAACGTCCTGACTTTC
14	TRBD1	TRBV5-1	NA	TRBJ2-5	CASSLLTGEETQYF	TGCGCCAGCAGCTTGTTGACAGGGGAAGAGACCCAGTACTTC
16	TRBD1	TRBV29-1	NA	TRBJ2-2	CSVEATGALDTGELFF	TGCAGCGTTGAAGCGACAGGGGCCCTTGACACCGGGGAGCTGTTTTTT
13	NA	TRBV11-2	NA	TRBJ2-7	CASSIGVGYEQYF	TGTGCCAGCAGCATCGGGGTGGGCTACGAGCAGTACTTC
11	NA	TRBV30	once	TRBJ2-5	CACGGTETQYF	TGTGCCTGTGGGGGGACGGAGACCCAGTACTTC
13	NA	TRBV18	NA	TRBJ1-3	CASSLGRASPALF	TGTGCCAGCTCACTGGGGAGAGCATCCCCCGCTCTGTTT
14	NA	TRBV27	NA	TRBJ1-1	CASSLWRGNTEAFF	TGTGCCAGCAGTTTATGGCGAGGGAACACTGAAGCTTTCTTT
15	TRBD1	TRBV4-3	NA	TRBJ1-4	CASSQVGQGFEKLFF	TGCGCCAGCAGCCAAGTGGGACAGGGGTTCGAAAAACTGTTTTTT
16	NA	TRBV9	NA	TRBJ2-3	CASSVGEFPSTDTQYF	TGTGCCAGCAGCGTAGGGGAGTTCCCTAGCACAGATACGCAGTATTTT
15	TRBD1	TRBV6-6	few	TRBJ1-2	CASSSRQGFEDGYTF	TGTGCCAGCAGTTCCCGACAGGGCTTCGAAGATGGCTACACCTTC
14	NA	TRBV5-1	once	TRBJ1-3	CASRVTETGNTIYF	TGCGCCAGCAGGGTGACAGAGACTGGAAACACCATATATTTT
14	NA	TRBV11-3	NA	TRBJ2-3	CASSLLASTDTQYF	TGTGCCAGCAGCTTACTAGCTAGCACAGATACGCAGTATTTT
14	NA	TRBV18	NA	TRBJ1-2	CASSPSGTNYGYTF	TGTGCCAGCTCCCCAAGCGGTACTAACTATGGCTACACCTTC
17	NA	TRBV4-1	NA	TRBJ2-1	CASSHLDMGFSYNEQFF	TGCGCCAGCAGCCATTTAGACATGGGTTTCTCCTACAATGAGCAGTTCTTC
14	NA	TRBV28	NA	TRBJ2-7	CASSLSASQPEQYF	TGTGCCAGCAGTTTATCGGCTAGTCAACCCGAGCAGTACTTC